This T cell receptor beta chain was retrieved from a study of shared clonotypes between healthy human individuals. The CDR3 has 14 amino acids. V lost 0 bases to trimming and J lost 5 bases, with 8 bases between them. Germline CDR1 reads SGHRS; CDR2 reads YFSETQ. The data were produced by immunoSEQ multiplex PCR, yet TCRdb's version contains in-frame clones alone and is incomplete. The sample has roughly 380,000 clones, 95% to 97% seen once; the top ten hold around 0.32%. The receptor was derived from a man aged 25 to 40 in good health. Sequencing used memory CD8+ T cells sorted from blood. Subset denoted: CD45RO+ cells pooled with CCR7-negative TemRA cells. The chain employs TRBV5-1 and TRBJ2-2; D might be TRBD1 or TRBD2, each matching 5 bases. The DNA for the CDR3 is TGCGCCAGCAGCTTGGAGGGGAGAACCGGGGAGCTGTTTTTT. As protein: CASSLEGRTGELFF.